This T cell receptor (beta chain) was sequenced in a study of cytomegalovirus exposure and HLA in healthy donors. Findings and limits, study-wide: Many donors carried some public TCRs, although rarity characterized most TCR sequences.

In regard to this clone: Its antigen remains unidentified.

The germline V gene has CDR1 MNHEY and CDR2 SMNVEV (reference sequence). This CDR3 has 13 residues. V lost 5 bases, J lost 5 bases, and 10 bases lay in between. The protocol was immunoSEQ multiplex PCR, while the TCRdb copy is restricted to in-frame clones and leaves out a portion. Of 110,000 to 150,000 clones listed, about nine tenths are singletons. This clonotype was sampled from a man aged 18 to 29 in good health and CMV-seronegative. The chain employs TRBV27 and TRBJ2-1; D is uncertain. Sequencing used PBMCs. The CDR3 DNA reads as TGTGCCAGCAGTCTGAGACTGGACAATGAGCAGTTCTTC. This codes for CASSLRLDNEQFF.